These 23 T cell receptor beta chains share one sample of origin, sequenced in a study of beta chain features in type 1 diabetes. Expressed TCRB transcripts were sequenced because the entire RNA isolate underwent reverse transcription. This table comes from immunoSEQ multiplex PCR, and its TCRdb copy is limited to in-frame clones, with some not included. Altogether just under 150,000 clones are present, more than 9% being singletons, with the ten largest covering less than 1.5%. The sequenced material came from naive CD4+ T cells from blood. These receptors were taken from a man aged 18 to 35 in good health.

The rearrangement uses TRBV19 and TRBJ1-6, with D possibly being TRBD1 (6 bases). The germline V and J ends were trimmed by 3 bases and 3 bases, with 9 bases remaining between them. CDR3 length equals 15 residues. Germline CDR1 reads LNHDA; CDR2 reads SQIVND (reference sequence). The CDR3 nucleotides read TGTGCCAGTAGTATGGACAGAAGCTATAATTCACCCCTCCACTTT. Amino acids: CASSMDRSYNSPLHF.

This clone turned up a few times. The V call is TRBV9, the J call TRBJ2-2, with D possibly being TRBD1 (5 bases). The V gene's germline CDR1 is SGDLS and CDR2 YYNGEE. V was shortened by 3 bases and J by 0 bases, with 15 bases between the two germline ends. The length of the CDR3 is 17 residues. CDR3 region: CASSAQGGLANTGELFF. The CDR3 nucleotides are TGTGCCAGCAGCGCCCAGGGTGGGCTAGCGAACACCGGGGAGCTGTTTTTT.

This chain connects TRBV11-3 to TRBJ2-2; a possible D gene is TRBD1 (5 bases). Trimming stripped 5 bases from V and 2 bases from J, with 15 bases between. The CDR3 has 16 amino acids. Germline-derived CDR1 and CDR2 are SGHNT and YENEEA. Here the CDR3 reads CASSPRVGVNTGELFF. Written as DNA, the CDR3 is TGTGCCAGCAGCCCCAGGGTTGGGGTTAACACCGGGGAGCTGTTTTTT.

This clone was seen only a few times. The chain recombines TRBV27 with TRBJ2-2; 8 bases are a match to TRBD2. Germline assignment: CDR1 MNHEY and CDR2 SMNVEV (reference sequence). This CDR3 is built from 16 residues. After removal of 5 bases from V and 1 base from J, the junction contained 6 bases not matched to a gene. For the CDR3, the DNA is TGTGCCAGCAGTGTAAACCGGGGGGGGAACACCGGGGAGCTGTTTTTT. Translating gives CASSVNRGGNTGELFF.

This chain links TRBV19 with TRBJ2-7; perhaps TRBD2 as D (6 bases). This CDR3 spans 15 amino acids. Germline CDR1 reads LNHDA; CDR2 reads SQIVND (reference sequence). Trimming removed 3 bases at V and 5 bases at J, with 17 bases between. CDR3 coding DNA: TGTGCCAGTAGTATTAGAGGGGACCGGAGGGACGAGCAGTACTTC. This translates into CASSIRGDRRDEQYF.

This clone was counted many times. The chain uses TRBV7-2 and TRBJ2-7; 8 bases are shared with TRBD1. This CDR3 is built from 13 residues. V lost 4 bases to trimming and J lost 6 bases; unmatched junction nucleotides: 5. Germline V gene data show CDR1 as SGHTA and CDR2 as FQGNSA. Here the CDR3 DNA reads TGTGCCAGCAGCTCACAGGACAGGGTCGAGCAGTACTTC. Translation: CASSSQDRVEQYF.

This clone has only a few counts. The chain has TRBV19 and TRBJ1-6; no definite D call. V was pared by 5 bases and J by 9 bases, with 5 bases between. The germline CDR1 and CDR2 sequences are LNHDA and SQIVND (reference sequence). The CDR3 extends over 11 amino acids. The CDR3, as DNA: TGTGCCAGTAGTTATTCTTCACCCCTCCACTTT. This encodes CASSYSSPLHF.

In this sample, this clone turned up a few times. The chain recombines TRBV7-9 with TRBJ2-1; 13 bases agree with TRBD2. V lost 2 bases to trimming and J lost 8 bases; unmatched junction nucleotides: 6. This CDR3 has 16 amino acids. CDR1 and CDR2 (germline): SEHNR, FQNEAQ (reference sequence). The CDR3 DNA sequence: TGTGCCAGCAGCTTAAGACTAGCGGGGGGTCCGGATGAGCAGTTCTTC. Protein: CASSLRLAGGPDEQFF.

This chain connects TRBV7-8 to TRBJ2-5, with D perhaps matching TRBD2 (5 bases). Germline V gene sequence: CDR1 SGHVS, CDR2 FQNEAQ. This CDR3 comprises 13 residues. V lost 3 bases, J lost 2 bases, and 7 bases lay in between. The CDR3 DNA is TGTGCCAGCAGCTTCGGCGGGCAAGAGACCCAGTACTTC. Protein: CASSFGGQETQYF.

This chain uses TRBV29-1 with TRBJ1-2; D is possibly TRBD1 (6 bases). V gave up 6 bases and J gave up 7 bases, with 15 bases separating them. The germline V gene has CDR1 SQVTM and CDR2 ANQGSEA. The CDR3 consists of 12 residues. CDR3 sequence reads: CSVKTGLGGYTF. In DNA, the CDR3 is TGCAGCGTCAAAACAGGGTTGGGTGGCTACACCTTC.

This clone was detected ten times or more. The rearrangement links TRBV29-1 to TRBJ2-2; a weak D match, TRBD2 (5 bases). This CDR3 comprises 11 residues. Between the trimmed V and J ends, which lost 4 bases and 5 bases, there was a span of 5 bases. CDR1 and CDR2 (germline): SQVTM, ANQGSEA. CDR3 DNA sequence: TGCAGCGTTGGCGGGACCGGGGAGCTGTTTTTT. Protein: CSVGGTGELFF.

This clone was seen repeatedly, ten times or more. The chain links TRBV30 to TRBJ1-6; TRBD1 is a possible D gene (6 bases). The CDR3 length is 13 residues. Germline V lookup: CDR1 GTSNPN, CDR2 SVGIG (reference sequence). V lost 4 bases and J lost 5, with 9 bases in between. The CDR3 sequence is CAWKDRNNSPLHF. CDR3 DNA sequence: TGTGCCTGGAAGGACAGAAATAATTCACCCCTCCACTTT.

This clone was counted a few times. The gene calls are TRBV30 and TRBJ2-1; D remains unclear. Between the trimmed V and J ends, which lost 5 bases and 10 bases, there was a span of 9 bases. CDR1 is GTSNPN, CDR2 SVGIG, per germline (reference sequence). The CDR3 is made up of 10 amino acids. CDR3 in amino acids: CAWGPTEQFF. The CDR3 coding sequence is TGTGCCTGGGGCCCGACAGAGCAGTTCTTC.

CDR3 nucleotide sequence: TGTGCCAGCAGTTTTCCAGCGGGGGGCCGGAATGAGCAGTTCTTC. This sequence encodes CASSFPAGGRNEQFF. V is TRBV27 and J is TRBJ2-1, with 9 bases that match TRBD2. The CDR3 runs to 15 residues. The V gene's germline CDR1 is MNHEY and CDR2 SMNVEV (reference sequence). V lost 3 bases to trimming and J lost 7 bases; unmatched junction nucleotides: 7.

The V call is TRBV28, the J call TRBJ2-4, with TRBD1 identical over 9 bases. The CDR3 contains 14 residues. Germline-derived CDR1 and CDR2 are MDHEN and SYDVKM. The J segment lost 8 bases and the V segment lost 6 bases, leaving 8 bases of the junction unmatched. DNA of the CDR3: TGTGCCAGCAGCGCACAGGGGGCGGCGGACATTCAGTACTTC. Amino acid sequence: CASSAQGAADIQYF.

Only a few counts were recorded for this clone. The chain links TRBV28 to TRBJ2-7; tentative D call: TRBD1 (5 bases). CDR1 is MDHEN, CDR2 SYDVKM, per germline. Trimming pared 8 bases from V and 0 bases from J, leaving 8 bases between. The CDR3 runs 12 residues. The CDR3 loop reads CASLDSSYEQYF. The CDR3 bases are TGTGCCAGCTTAGACAGCTCCTACGAGCAGTACTTC.

A few counts support this clone. The rearrangement uses TRBV28 and TRBJ1-3; 7 bases align to TRBD1. Germline V lookup: CDR1 MDHEN, CDR2 SYDVKM. V lost 3 bases and J lost 0; bases outside the gene matches: 8. The CDR3 loop spans 17 amino acids. The CDR3 DNA reads as TGTGCCAGCAGTTTGACGACGGGACAGCCCTCTGGAAACACCATATATTTT. Translating gives CASSLTTGQPSGNTIYF.

This clone turned up a few times. This chain's CDR3 is CASSVGGVNTGELFF. CDR3 in DNA: TGTGCCAGCAGCGTTGGGGGGGTGAACACCGGGGAGCTGTTTTTT. This sequence joins TRBV9 and TRBJ2-2; 7 bases line up with TRBD2. This CDR3 has 15 amino acids. Germline-derived CDR1 and CDR2 are SGDLS and YYNGEE. V was clipped by 2 bases and J by 1 base; unmatched bases: 2.

The V gene is TRBV2, the J gene TRBJ2-5; 10 nucleotides match TRBD1. This CDR3 has 14 amino acids. Germline CDR1 is SNHLY and CDR2 is FYNNEI. After removal of 6 bases from V and 5 bases from J, the junction contained 6 bases not matched to a gene. The CDR3 nucleotides read TGTGCCAGCAGCCGAGACAGGGGGCAGGAGACCCAGTACTTC. Translated, it gives CASSRDRGQETQYF.

This clone was seen a few times. This sequence joins TRBV7-2 and TRBJ2-7, with 9 bases lining up with TRBD1. CDR3 length: 14 amino acids. Germline V gives CDR1 SGHTA, CDR2 FQGNSA. The junction had 5 bases not matched to a gene; V was cut back by 5 bases and J by 3 bases. Here the CDR3 reads CASSPGQGVYEQYF. The CDR3 DNA reads as TGTGCCAGCAGCCCGGGACAGGGAGTCTACGAGCAGTACTTC.

The rearrangement uses TRBV18 and TRBJ2-3, with 13 bases identical to TRBD2. Losses at the gene ends were 4 bases for V and 4 bases for J; bases not matched to a gene: 5. The CDR3 is made up of 16 amino acids. CDR1 is KGHSH, CDR2 LQKENI, per germline. CDR3 in amino acids: CASSRSTSGGADTQYF. The DNA of the CDR3 is TGTGCCAGCTCACGTTCCACTAGCGGGGGGGCAGATACGCAGTATTTT.

This clone was seen ten or more times. The chain carries TRBV5-4 and TRBJ2-7, with 8 bases matching TRBD2. V shed 3 bases and J 1 base; nucleotides not matched to a gene: 6. The germline CDR1 and CDR2 sequences are SGHNT and YYREEE (reference sequence). The CDR3 spans 15 residues. The CDR3 nucleotides read TGTGCCAGCAGCTCCAAGCGGGGGCCATCCTACGAGCAGTACTTC. Translation: CASSSKRGPSYEQYF.

This clone came up a few times. The chain links TRBV7-9 to TRBJ1-1; a weak D match, TRBD1 (5 bases). In germline, CDR1 is SEHNR, CDR2 FQNEAQ (reference sequence). The CDR3 covers 12 residues. Trimming shortened V by 1 base and J by 10 bases, and 10 bases separated the two germline ends. CDR3 sequence reads: CASSLGGVGAFF. The CDR3 DNA follows: TGTGCCAGCAGCTTAGGGGGCGTCGGAGCTTTCTTT.